This TCR beta chain was identified during a study of T cell changes during pregnancy in multiple sclerosis. Some clones are missing from TCRdb's copy, which holds only in-frame ones; the method was immunoSEQ multiplex PCR. The table includes tens of thousands of clones, approximately 88% detected once. The clonotype comes from a female donor with multiple sclerosis, enrolled in a pregnancy study. The sample was peripheral blood, taken in the first trimester of pregnancy.

The chain's CDR3 is CASSIGTPPGGEQYF. The CDR3 nucleotides are TGTGCCAGCAGTATCGGGACTCCCCCCGGGGGCGAGCAGTACTTC. This chain uses TRBV6-5 with TRBJ2-7; tentatively, D is TRBD2 (6 bases). Deletions cut 5 bases from V and 6 bases from J, with 20 bases between. CDR1 and CDR2 (germline): MNHEY, SVGAGI. The CDR3 is 15 amino acids.